This TCR beta chain was identified during a study of cytomegalovirus exposure and HLA in healthy donors. The CDR3 covers 15 residues. The germline V gene has CDR1 LGHNA and CDR2 YNFKEQ. Trimming took off 1 base at V and 6 bases at J, with 13 bases between the two ends. Each donor's status was that of a healthy bone marrow donor. Study-level findings and limits: TCR association rates varied by HLA locus in a later analysis, with DRB1 highest and HLA-C lowest.

Researchers ran the PCR with 60 Vbeta and 13 Jbeta primers. Some clones are missing from TCRdb's copy, which holds only in-frame ones; the method was immunoSEQ multiplex PCR. The sample gives more than 150,000 clones, around 80% of which show up once; 1.5% to 1.8% is in the top ten. In regard to this clone: Its antigen is not identified.

The rearrangement uses TRBV4-2 and TRBJ2-1; tentative D call: TRBD2 (5 bases). The material sequenced was PBMCs. This clonotype originated in a man aged 35 to 55 in good health and CMV-seronegative. CDR3 coding DNA: TGTGCCAGCAGCCAAGCGGCCGGGAAGCGCAATGAGCAGTTCTTC. It yields the protein CASSQAAGKRNEQFF.